The TCR beta chain under discussion was sequenced for a study of cytomegalovirus exposure and HLA in healthy donors. Study context: There were around 390 genotyped donors. Of these, about 80% fell in the genetic ancestry cluster associated with self-reported Caucasian donors. Overall study findings and caveats: Follow-up analysis found HLA locus-dependent TCR association rates, highest for DRB1 and lowest for HLA-C. Under in vitro conditions, a few CMV-associated chains were confirmed as specific for CMV antigens.

Primers: 60 Vbeta forward and 13 Jbeta reverse. Only in-frame clones appear in the TCRdb table, and some are missing; sequencing was by immunoSEQ multiplex PCR. Among about 260,000 clones listed, around four fifths were seen once. This clone was found once. Its antigen is currently unknown. Nominally healthy donors provided the samples, though records likely missed some immune exposures. V shed 2 bases and J shed 1 base, with 12 bases lying between them. Germline V gene sequence: CDR1 GTSNPN, CDR2 SVGIG (reference sequence). The CDR3 spans 14 residues. This clonotype originated in a woman between 40 and 50 years old in good health and CMV-seropositive. The sample consisted of PBMCs. The genes are TRBV30 and TRBJ2-7; D is perhaps TRBD2 (6 bases). This chain's CDR3 is CAWSRGLASYEQYF. In nucleotides, the CDR3 is TGTGCCTGGAGTAGGGGACTTGCGTCCTACGAGCAGTACTTC.